This TCR beta chain was retrieved from a study of tumor-infiltrating lymphocytes in localized non-small cell lung cancer. Study-level information: From each patient, both tumor and uninvolved lung, non-adjacent to tumor, were sampled. Study conclusions and caveats: No link was found between tumor T-cell fraction and recurrence-free survival. Not all patients were TCR sequenced, owing to tissue quantity. Different pieces of the same tissue went to different assays, confounding technical variation with intratumor heterogeneity.

Some clones are missing from TCRdb's copy, which holds only in-frame ones; the method was immunoSEQ multiplex PCR. The sample includes about 12,000 clones, 86% of them seen just once. V lost 6 bases and J lost 2; bases outside the gene matches: 5. Germline CDR1 reads LNHDA; CDR2 reads SQIVND (reference sequence). The CDR3 runs 15 residues. With regard to this clone: Its antigen remains unidentified.

The sequence was collected from a human donor with non-small cell lung cancer. J is TRBJ1-5 and V is TRBV19, with 9 bases identical to TRBD1. Sequenced: lung tumor tissue. The CDR3 nucleotides read TGTGCCAGTAGCGTTACAGGGGGCGGCAATCAGCCCCAGCATTTT. It translates to CASSVTGGGNQPQHF. The full variable domain, completed using reference TRBV19 and TRBJ1-5, is DGGITQSPKYLFRKEGQNVTLSCEQNLNHDAMYWYRQDPGQGLRLIYYSQIVNDFQKGDIAEGYSVSREKKESFPLTVTSAQKNPTAFYLCASSVTGGGNQPQHFGDGTRLSIL.